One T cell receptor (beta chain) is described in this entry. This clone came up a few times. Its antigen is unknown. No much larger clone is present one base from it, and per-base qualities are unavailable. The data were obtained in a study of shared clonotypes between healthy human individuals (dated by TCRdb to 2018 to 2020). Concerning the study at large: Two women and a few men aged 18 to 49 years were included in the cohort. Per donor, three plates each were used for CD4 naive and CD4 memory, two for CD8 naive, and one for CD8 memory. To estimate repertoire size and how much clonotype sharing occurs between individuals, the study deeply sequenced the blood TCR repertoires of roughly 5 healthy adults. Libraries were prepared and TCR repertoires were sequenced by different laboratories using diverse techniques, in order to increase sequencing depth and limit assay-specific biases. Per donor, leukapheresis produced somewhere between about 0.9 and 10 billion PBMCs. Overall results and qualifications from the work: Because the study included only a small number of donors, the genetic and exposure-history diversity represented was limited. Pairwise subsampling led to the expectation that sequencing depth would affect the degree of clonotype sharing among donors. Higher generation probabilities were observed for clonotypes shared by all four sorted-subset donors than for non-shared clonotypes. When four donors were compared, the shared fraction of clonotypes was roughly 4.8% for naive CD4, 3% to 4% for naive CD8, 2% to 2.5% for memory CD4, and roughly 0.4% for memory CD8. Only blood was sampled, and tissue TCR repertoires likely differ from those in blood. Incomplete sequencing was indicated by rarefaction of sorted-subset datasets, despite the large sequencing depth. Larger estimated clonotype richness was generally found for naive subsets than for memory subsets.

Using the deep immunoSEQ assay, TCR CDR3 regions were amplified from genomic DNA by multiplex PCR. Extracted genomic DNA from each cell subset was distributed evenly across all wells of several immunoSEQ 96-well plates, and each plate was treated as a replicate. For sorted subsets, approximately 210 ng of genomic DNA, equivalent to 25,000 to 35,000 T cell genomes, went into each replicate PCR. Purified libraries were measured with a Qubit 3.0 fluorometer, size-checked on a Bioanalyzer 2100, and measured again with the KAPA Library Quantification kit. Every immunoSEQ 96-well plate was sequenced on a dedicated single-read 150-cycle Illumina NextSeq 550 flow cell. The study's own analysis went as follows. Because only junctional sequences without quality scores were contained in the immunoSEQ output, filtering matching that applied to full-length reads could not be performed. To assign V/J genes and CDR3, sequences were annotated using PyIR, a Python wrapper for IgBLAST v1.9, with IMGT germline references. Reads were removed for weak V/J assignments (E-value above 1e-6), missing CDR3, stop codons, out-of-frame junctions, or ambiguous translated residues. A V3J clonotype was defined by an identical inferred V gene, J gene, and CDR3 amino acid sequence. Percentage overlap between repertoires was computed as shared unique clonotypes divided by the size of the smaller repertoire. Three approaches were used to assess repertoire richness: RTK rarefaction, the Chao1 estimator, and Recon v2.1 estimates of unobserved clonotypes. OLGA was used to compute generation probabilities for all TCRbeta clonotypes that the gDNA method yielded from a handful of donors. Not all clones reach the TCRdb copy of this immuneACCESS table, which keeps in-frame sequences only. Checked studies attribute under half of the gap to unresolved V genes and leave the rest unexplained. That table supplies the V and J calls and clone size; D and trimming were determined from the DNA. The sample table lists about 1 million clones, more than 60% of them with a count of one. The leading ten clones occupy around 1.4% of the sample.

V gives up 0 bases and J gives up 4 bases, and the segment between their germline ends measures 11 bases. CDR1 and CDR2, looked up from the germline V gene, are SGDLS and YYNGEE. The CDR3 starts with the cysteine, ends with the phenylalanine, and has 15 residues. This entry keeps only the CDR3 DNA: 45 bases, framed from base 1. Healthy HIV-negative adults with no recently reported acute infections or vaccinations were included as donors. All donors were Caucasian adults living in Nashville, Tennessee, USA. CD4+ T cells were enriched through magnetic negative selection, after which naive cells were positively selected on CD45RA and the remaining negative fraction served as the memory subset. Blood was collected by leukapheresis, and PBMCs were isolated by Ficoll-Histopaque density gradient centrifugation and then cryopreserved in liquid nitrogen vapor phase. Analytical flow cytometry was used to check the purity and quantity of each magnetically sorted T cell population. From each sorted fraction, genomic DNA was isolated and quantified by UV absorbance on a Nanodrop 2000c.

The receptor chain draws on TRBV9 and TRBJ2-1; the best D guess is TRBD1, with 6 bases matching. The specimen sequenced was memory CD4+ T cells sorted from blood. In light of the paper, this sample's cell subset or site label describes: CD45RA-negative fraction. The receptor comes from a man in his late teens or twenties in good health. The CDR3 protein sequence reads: CASSVDTGPYNEQFF. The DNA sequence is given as TGTGCCAGCAGCGTAGACACAGGGCCTTACAATGAGCAGTTCTTC. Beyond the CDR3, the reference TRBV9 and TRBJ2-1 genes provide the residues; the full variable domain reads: DSGVTQTPKHLITATGQRVTLRCSPRSGDLSVYWYQQSLDQGLQFLIQYYNGEERAKGNILERFSAQQFPDLHSELNLSSLELGDSALYFCASSVDTGPYNEQFFGPGTRLTVL.